The following is a T cell receptor (beta chain) sequence with its context. This clonotype was recorded once. No antigen is known for it. No clone much larger than this one lies a single base away; base qualities are absent. One read gives only weak evidence. RNA was extracted using the RNeasy kit, and about 0.45 to 1 ug of the RNA was reverse transcribed with random hexamers. The immunoSEQ multiplex PCR assay, covering 54 Vbeta and 13 Jbeta segments, was used to amplify TCR beta CDR3 regions. To correct PCR amplification bias, a synthetic template baseline was used for both primer optimization and computational correction. From the authors' description of their analysis: Reads were annotated to V, D and J genes per IMGT and analyzed with immunoSEQ Analyzer, keeping only productive sequences. Clonality was calculated as one minus the Shannon entropy normalized by log2 of the number of productive unique sequences. For each patient and control, public and private clones were evaluated among the 100 most prevalent clones. A clone was defined as Susac-specific if it was absent from the healthy and MS cohorts, from around 960 published viral clones and from other ImmuneACCESS disease sequences. TCRdb reprocessing: public reads trimmed at Q25 with fastp, clones called with MiXCR, in-frame beta chains kept. One record per CDR3 amino acid sequence lists the most common genes and DNA. The V and J calls here are based on TCRdb, not the publication. This sample gives 250,000 to 300,000 distinct CDR3 sequences in total; 75% to 85% of them show up just once. Jointly, the top ten make up roughly 0.21% of the sample.

This sample was taken from a study of CD8 T cells in Susac syndrome (dated by TCRdb to between 2017 and 2020). At the level of the whole study: Whether CD8+ T cell activation and differentiation in Susac syndrome was antigen driven was tested using repertoire sequencing. The clonality of the CD8+ T cell repertoire was compared across about a dozen healthy donors, about 14 Susac syndrome patients and around 15 multiple sclerosis patients. The research as a whole found: The number of individuals in the TCR sequencing and HLA analysis was recognized as being relatively small.

Peripheral blood CD8+ and CD4+ T cells from healthy donors, Susac syndrome patients and multiple sclerosis patients were profiled by high-throughput TCR beta sequencing. The multiple sclerosis controls were treatment-naive patients whose relapsing-remitting disease, either stable or active, fulfilled the revised McDonald criteria. Bulk CD8+ and CD4+ T cells were purified by magnetic negative isolation, whereas CD8+ TEMRA cells were enriched by FACS. Blood was collected in EDTA tubes and processed within 24 hours, with PBMCs isolated through density gradient centrifugation. PBMCs intended for TCR sequencing were cryopreserved in liquid nitrogen and were subsequently thawed in a 37 degrees C water bath. A purity of at least 90% was achieved for sorted or isolated CD4+, CD8+ and CD8+ TEMRA cells. The CDR3 covers 19 residues, taking in both the cysteine and the phenylalanine. Kept here is only the CDR3 DNA, which spans 57 bases and is read in frame from base 1. Based on the germline V gene (reference sequence), the CDR1 and CDR2 sequences are LGHDT and YNNKEL. Trimming removed 4 bases from V and 2 bases from J; the gene matches leave 14 bases unexplained.

The TCR sequence derives from a human donor with multiple sclerosis. The chain is encoded by TRBV3-1 joined to TRBJ2-3; TRBD2 lines up with 11 middle nucleotides. Material for sequencing was CD8+ T cells from PBMCs. In nucleotide form, the sequence is TGTGCCAGCAGCCTGGGCCCCGGGACTAGCGGTAGGAACACAGATACGCAGTATTTT. This translates into CASSLGPGTSGRNTDTQYF.